The entry that follows covers one TCR beta chain sequence. Its cognate antigen is unknown. This sample was included in a study of shared clonotypes between healthy human individuals. Study findings and constraints: For naive CD4 cells, approximately 5% of clonotypes were shared across a few donors. Clonotype sharing among donors was expected to depend on sequencing depth. The sampled material consisted only of blood, and tissue repertoires are likely to differ.

The germline V gene encodes CDR1 GTSNPN and CDR2 SVGIG (reference sequence). V gave up 8 bases and J gave up 4 bases, with 21 bases separating them. The CDR3 consists of 15 residues. Every donor, a Caucasian adult, lived in Nashville, Tennessee. TCRdb's copy holds only in-frame clones and misses some; the assay was immunoSEQ multiplex PCR. The profile shows some 240,000 clones, about 69% of them singletons. The sequencing input was memory CD4+ T cells sorted from blood. As to subset: CD45RA-negative fraction. The gene calls are TRBV30 and TRBJ2-1; D gene unclear. The origin of this receptor is a man under 40 in good health. In DNA form, the CDR3 reads TGTGCCGGCCAACATGAGTCTGTGAAATACAATGAGCAGTTCTTC. Its protein product is CAGQHESVKYNEQFF.